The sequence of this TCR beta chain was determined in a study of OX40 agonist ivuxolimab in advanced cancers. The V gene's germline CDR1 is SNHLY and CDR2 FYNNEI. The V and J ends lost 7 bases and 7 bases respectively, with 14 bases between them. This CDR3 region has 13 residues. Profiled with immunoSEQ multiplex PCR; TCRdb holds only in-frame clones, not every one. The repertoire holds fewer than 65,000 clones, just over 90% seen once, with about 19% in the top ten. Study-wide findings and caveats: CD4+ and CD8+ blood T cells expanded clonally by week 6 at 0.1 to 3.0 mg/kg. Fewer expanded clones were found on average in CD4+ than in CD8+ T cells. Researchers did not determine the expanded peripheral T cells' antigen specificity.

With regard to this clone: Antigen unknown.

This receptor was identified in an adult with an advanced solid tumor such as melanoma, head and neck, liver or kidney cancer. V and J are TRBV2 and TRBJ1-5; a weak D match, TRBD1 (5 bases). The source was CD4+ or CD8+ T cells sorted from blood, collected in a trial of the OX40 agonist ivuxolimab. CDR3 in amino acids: CASTGTPIQPQHF. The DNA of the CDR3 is TGTGCCAGCACCGGGACCCCAATCCAGCCCCAGCATTTT.